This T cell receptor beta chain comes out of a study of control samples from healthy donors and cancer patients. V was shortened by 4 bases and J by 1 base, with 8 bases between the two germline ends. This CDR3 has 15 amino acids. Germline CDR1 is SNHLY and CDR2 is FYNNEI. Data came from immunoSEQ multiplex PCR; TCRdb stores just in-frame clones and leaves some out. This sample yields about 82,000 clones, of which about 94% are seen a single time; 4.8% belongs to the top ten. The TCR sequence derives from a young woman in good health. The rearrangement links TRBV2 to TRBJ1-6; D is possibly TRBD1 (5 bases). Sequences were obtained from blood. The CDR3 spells CASSGGFSYNSPLHF. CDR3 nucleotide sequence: TGTGCCAGCAGTGGGGGGTTTTCCTATAATTCACCCCTCCACTTT. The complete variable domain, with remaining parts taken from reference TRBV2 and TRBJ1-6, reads EPEVTQTPSHQVTQMGQEVILRCVPISNHLYFYWYRQILGQKVEFLVSFYNNEISEKSEIFDDQFSVERPDGSNFTLKIRSTKLEDSAMYFCASSGGFSYNSPLHFGNGTRLTVT.